Below, 19 T cell receptor beta chains from the same sample are listed, as sequenced in a study of cytomegalovirus exposure and HLA in healthy donors. 13 Jbeta primers and 60 Vbeta primers were used for the PCR. TCRdb's copy holds only in-frame clones and misses some; the assay was immunoSEQ multiplex PCR. The table shows over 75,000 clones, with around 67% occurring only once. Sequenced material: PBMCs. Receptors were obtained from a human donor in good health.

The chain couples TRBV4-3 to TRBJ2-6; 9 nucleotides agree with TRBD1. The J segment lost 3 bases and the V segment lost 4 bases, leaving 7 bases of the junction unmatched. Germline V gene data show CDR1 as LGHNA and CDR2 as YSLEER. The CDR3 covers 17 residues. The CDR3 loop reads CASSPEGTGSGANVLTF. CDR3 DNA: TGCGCCAGCAGCCCAGAAGGGACAGGGAGTGGGGCCAACGTCCTGACTTTC.

The chain employs TRBV10-3 and TRBJ1-5; TRBD1 agrees at 9 bases. From germline, CDR1 is ENHRY and CDR2 SYGVKD. This CDR3 comprises 14 residues. The V segment lost 4 bases and the J segment 8 bases; nucleotides outside the gene matches: 6. CDR3 in amino acids: CAISGGQGLEPQHF. The DNA for the CDR3 is TGTGCCATCAGTGGGGGACAGGGACTGGAGCCCCAGCATTTT.

The chain carries TRBV10-3 and TRBJ2-7; 13 nucleotides align to TRBD2. V dropped 7 bases and J dropped 5; count of bases not matched to a gene: 11. The V gene's germline CDR1 is ENHRY and CDR2 SYGVKD. The CDR3 covers 16 residues. DNA of the CDR3: TGTGCCATCACCGGGACTAGCGGGGAAAACCCGGACGAGCAGTACTTC. This sequence encodes CAITGTSGENPDEQYF.

The chain carries TRBV27 and TRBJ1-1; maybe TRBD1 (5 bases). Trimming took off 6 bases at V and 0 bases at J, with 8 bases between the two ends. CDR1 and CDR2 from the germline V gene are MNHEY and SMNVEV (reference sequence). The CDR3 covers 13 residues. The CDR3 region has the DNA TGTGCCAGCAGCGGACACTTGAACACTGAAGCTTTCTTT. This sequence encodes CASSGHLNTEAFF.

The J gene is TRBJ1-4, the V gene TRBV15; TRBD1 might be the D (6 bases). V was clipped by 5 bases and J by 1 base, with 11 bases between them. Per the germline V gene, CDR1 is LNHNV and CDR2 is YYDKDF (reference sequence). This CDR3 contains 15 residues. The CDR3 reads CATSGTGKTNEKLFF. DNA of the CDR3: TGTGCCACCAGCGGAACAGGGAAAACTAATGAAAAACTGTTTTTT.

CDR3 region: CASSEQGPTLNYGYTF. The DNA of the CDR3 is TGTGCCAGCTCAGAACAGGGGCCCACCTTGAACTATGGCTACACCTTC. The genes are TRBV18 and TRBJ1-2, with TRBD1 matching over 7 bases. The junction had 11 bases not matched to a gene; V was cut back by 5 bases and J by 2 bases. CDR1 is KGHSH and CDR2 is LQKENI in the germline V gene. This CDR3 comprises 16 residues.

The chain uses TRBV20-1 and TRBJ1-1, with unresolved D. CDR1 DFQATT and CDR2 SNEGSKA come from the germline V gene (reference sequence). Trimming shortened V by 2 bases and J by 6 bases, and 4 bases separated the two germline ends. The CDR3 covers 10 residues. The CDR3 nucleotides read TGCAGTGCTAGATACTCTGAAGCTTTCTTT. Protein product: CSARYSEAFF.

V usage is TRBV29-1 and J usage is TRBJ2-2; D unresolved. V dropped 3 bases and J dropped 5 bases, with 7 bases sitting between them. The CDR3 runs to 12 residues. Germline loops: CDR1 SQVTM, CDR2 ANQGSEA. CDR3 sequence reads: CSVEATTGELFF. CDR3 nucleotides: TGCAGCGTTGAGGCGACAACCGGGGAGCTGTTTTTT.

The chain couples TRBV18 to TRBJ2-7; D remains unclear. Looked up from germline, CDR1 is KGHSH and CDR2 is LQKENI. This CDR3 is 13 amino acids long. The ends were cut back, 3 bases at V and 3 bases at J, with 9 bases in the middle. For the CDR3, the DNA is TGTGCCAGCTCACCCCTCGACAACTACGAGCAGTACTTC. Amino acids: CASSPLDNYEQYF.

This clone showed up just a few times. J is TRBJ1-3 and V is TRBV29-1; maybe TRBD1 (5 bases). Trimming shortened V by 7 bases and J by 0 bases, and 13 bases separated the two germline ends. Per the germline V gene, CDR1 is SQVTM and CDR2 is ANQGSEA. This CDR3 contains 14 residues. The CDR3 reads CSGGGTGSGNTIYF. In DNA, the CDR3 is TGCAGCGGCGGGGGTACCGGCTCTGGAAACACCATATATTTT.

The V call is TRBV7-8, the J call TRBJ2-1, with a possible D match to TRBD1 (6 bases). The CDR3 loop spans 13 amino acids. V shed 5 bases and J shed 4 bases, with 9 bases lying between them. The germline gives CDR1 SGHVS, CDR2 FQNEAQ. CDR3 in amino acids: CASSPDRYNEQFF. The CDR3 DNA reads as TGTGCCAGCAGCCCGGACAGATACAATGAGCAGTTCTTC.

There are a few counts of this clone. J is TRBJ1-3 and V is TRBV9; D is ambiguous. Germline CDR1 reads SGDLS; CDR2 reads YYNGEE. V lost 3 bases to trimming and J lost 4 bases, with 11 bases between them. The CDR3 sequence is 14 residues long. The CDR3 loop reads CASSAREGGNTIYF. The CDR3 DNA follows: TGTGCCAGCAGCGCAAGGGAGGGCGGAAACACCATATATTTT. The full variable domain, its missing parts supplied by reference TRBV9 and TRBJ1-3, is DSGVTQTPKHLITATGQRVTLRCSPRSGDLSVYWYQQSLDQGLQFLIQYYNGEERAKGNILERFSAQQFPDLHSELNLSSLELGDSALYFCASSAREGGNTIYFGEGSWLTVV.

The chain links TRBV7-9 to TRBJ2-2, with D tentatively TRBD2 (5 bases). CDR3 length equals 15 residues. The V end was cut by 1 base, the J end by 2 bases, with 8 bases between. The germline V gene encodes CDR1 SEHNR and CDR2 FQNEAQ (reference sequence). CDR3 loop: CASSLVRVNTGELFF. The DNA of the CDR3 is TGTGCCAGCAGCTTAGTGCGGGTTAACACCGGGGAGCTGTTTTTT.

The V call is TRBV5-6, the J call TRBJ2-1, with TRBD2 identical over 10 bases. V shed 0 bases, J shed 9 bases, and the junction held 6 bases outside the gene matches. The CDR3 consists of 15 residues. Germline CDR1 SGHDT, CDR2 YYEEEE. The CDR3 DNA reads TGTGCCAGCAGCTTGGTCGAGCGGGGGGGCTCTGAGCAGTTCTTC. This gives the protein CASSLVERGGSEQFF.

This clone was detected once. The chain carries TRBV6-1 and TRBJ2-1; TRBD1 matches at 12 bases. In germline, CDR1 is MNHNS, CDR2 SASEGT. Unmatched junction bases numbered 2, after V lost 6 bases and J lost 8 bases. The CDR3 runs 13 residues. The CDR3 is CASRGQGADEQFF. The CDR3 DNA sequence: TGTGCCAGCAGGGGACAGGGGGCGGATGAGCAGTTCTTC.

This clone was counted only a few times. This chain connects TRBV4-2 to TRBJ2-5; 10 positions match TRBD2. The V gene's germline CDR1 is LGHNA and CDR2 YNFKEQ. This CDR3 spans 15 amino acids. V shed 7 bases, J shed 5 bases, and the junction held 10 bases outside the gene matches. CDR3 nucleotide sequence: TGTGCCAGCATGCCCCAGCGGGGGGGTTCCGAGACCCAGTACTTC. Protein product: CASMPQRGGSETQYF.

The V and J genes are TRBV5-6 and TRBJ1-4, with D possibly being TRBD1 (6 bases). V was shortened by 2 bases and J by 8 bases, with 10 bases between the two germline ends. There are 13 residues in the CDR3. The germline V gene has CDR1 SGHDT and CDR2 YYEEEE. For the CDR3, the DNA is TGTGCCAGCAGCTTCGGGGGGCTGGAAAAACTGTTTTTT. Protein sequence: CASSFGGLEKLFF. The variable domain in full, completed from reference TRBV5-6 and TRBJ1-4, reads DAGVTQSPTHLIKTRGQQVTLRCSPKSGHDTVSWYQQALGQGPQFIFQYYEEEERQRGNFPDRFSGHQFPNYSSELNVNALLLGDSALYLCASSFGGLEKLFFGSGTQLSVL.

The chain couples TRBV5-1 to TRBJ2-1, with 13 bases lining up with TRBD2. With 4 bases clipped from V and 8 bases from J, the junction kept 9 bases outside the gene matches. Germline V gene data show CDR1 as SGHRS and CDR2 as YFSETQ. The length of the CDR3 is 16 residues. CDR3 residues: CASSLRTSGGADEQFF. The CDR3 DNA is TGCGCCAGCAGCCTGCGGACTAGCGGGGGCGCGGATGAGCAGTTCTTC. The full variable domain, in which reference TRBV5-1 and TRBJ2-1 provide the parts outside the CDR3, is KAGVTQTPRYLIKTRGQQVTLSCSPISGHRSVSWYQQTPGQGLQFLFEYFSETQRNKGNFPGRFSGRQFSNSRSEMNVSTLELGDSALYLCASSLRTSGGADEQFFGPGTRLTVL.

The chain carries TRBV5-4 and TRBJ2-3, with TRBD1 matching 7 bases. The germline CDR1 and CDR2 sequences are SGHNT and YYREEE (reference sequence). The V gene end was trimmed by 4 bases and the J gene end by 1 base; junction bases not matched to a gene: 6. CDR3 length: 15 amino acids. This CDR3 is CASSPQGMGTDTQYF. For the CDR3, the DNA is TGTGCCAGCAGCCCACAGGGGATGGGCACAGATACGCAGTATTTT. Full variable domain (rest looked up from reference TRBV5-4 and TRBJ2-3): ETGVTQSPTHLIKTRGQQVTLRCSSQSGHNTVSWYQQALGQGPQFIFQYYREEENGRGNFPPRFSGLQFPNYSSELNVNALELDDSALYLCASSPQGMGTDTQYFGPGTRLTVL.